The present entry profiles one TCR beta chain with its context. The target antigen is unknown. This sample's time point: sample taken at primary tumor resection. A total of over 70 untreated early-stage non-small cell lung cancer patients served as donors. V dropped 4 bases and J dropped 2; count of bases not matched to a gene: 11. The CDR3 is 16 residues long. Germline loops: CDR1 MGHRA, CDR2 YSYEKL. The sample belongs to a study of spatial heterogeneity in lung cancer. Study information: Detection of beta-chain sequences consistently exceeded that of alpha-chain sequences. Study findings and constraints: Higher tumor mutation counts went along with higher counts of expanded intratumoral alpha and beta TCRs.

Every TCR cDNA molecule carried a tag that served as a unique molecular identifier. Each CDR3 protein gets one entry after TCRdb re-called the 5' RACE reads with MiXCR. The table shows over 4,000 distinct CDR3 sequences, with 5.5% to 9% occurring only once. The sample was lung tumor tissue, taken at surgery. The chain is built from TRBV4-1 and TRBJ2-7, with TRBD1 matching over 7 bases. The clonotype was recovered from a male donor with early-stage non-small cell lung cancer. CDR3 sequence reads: CASSLAKDRPTYEQYF. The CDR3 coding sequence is TGCGCCAGCAGCCTCGCGAAGGACAGGCCGACCTACGAGCAGTACTTC.